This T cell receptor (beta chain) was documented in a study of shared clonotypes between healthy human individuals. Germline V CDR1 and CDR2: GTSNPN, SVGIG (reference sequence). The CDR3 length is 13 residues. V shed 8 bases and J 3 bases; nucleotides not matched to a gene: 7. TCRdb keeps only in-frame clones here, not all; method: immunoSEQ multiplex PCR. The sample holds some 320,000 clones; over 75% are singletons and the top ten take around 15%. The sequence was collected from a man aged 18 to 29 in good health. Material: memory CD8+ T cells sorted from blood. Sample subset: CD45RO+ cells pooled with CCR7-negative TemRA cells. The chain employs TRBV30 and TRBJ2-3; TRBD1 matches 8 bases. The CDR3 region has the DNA TGTGCCACCGAGACAGGGGAGACAGATACGCAGTATTTT. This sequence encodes CATETGETDTQYF.